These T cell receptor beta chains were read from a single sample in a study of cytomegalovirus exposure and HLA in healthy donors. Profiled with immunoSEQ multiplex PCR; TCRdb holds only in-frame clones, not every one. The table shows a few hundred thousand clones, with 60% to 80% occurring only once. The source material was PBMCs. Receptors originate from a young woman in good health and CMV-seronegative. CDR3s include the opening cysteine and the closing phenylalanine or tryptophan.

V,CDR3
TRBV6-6,CASTRAHGGYSYEQYF
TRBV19,CASSTSRQGGFYEQYF
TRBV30,CAQTIGGGRADTQYF
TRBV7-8,CASSPGQVTILNTEAFF
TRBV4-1,CASSQEGTVTYGQYF
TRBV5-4,CASSLALSTRGGSDTDTQYF
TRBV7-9,CASSFSDRSRNTGELFF
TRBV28,CASSLPYRGEAFF
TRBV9,CASSVNPDWEETQYF
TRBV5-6,CASSSGTGPYNEQFF
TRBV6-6,CASIPDRGTEAFF
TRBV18,CASSLSPPGQGTTEAFF
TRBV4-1,CASSQDGTGFEKLFF
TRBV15,CATSRDVGRGDEKLFF
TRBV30,CAWSAGQGNSPLHF
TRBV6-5,CASSYPGGYEQYF
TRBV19,CASGTGYGELFF
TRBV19,CASSKGQGAYEQYF
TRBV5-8,CASSLIGVNEQFF
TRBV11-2,CASSFGRANYGYTF
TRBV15,CATSRDLLTGGYYGYTF
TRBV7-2,CASRLGGAPYGYTF
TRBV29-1,CSVTGSWGETQYF
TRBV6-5,CASSSVRDSEAFF
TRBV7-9,CASSLGGSPLHF
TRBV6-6,CASSSNSNYGYTF
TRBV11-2,CASSLRDSSF